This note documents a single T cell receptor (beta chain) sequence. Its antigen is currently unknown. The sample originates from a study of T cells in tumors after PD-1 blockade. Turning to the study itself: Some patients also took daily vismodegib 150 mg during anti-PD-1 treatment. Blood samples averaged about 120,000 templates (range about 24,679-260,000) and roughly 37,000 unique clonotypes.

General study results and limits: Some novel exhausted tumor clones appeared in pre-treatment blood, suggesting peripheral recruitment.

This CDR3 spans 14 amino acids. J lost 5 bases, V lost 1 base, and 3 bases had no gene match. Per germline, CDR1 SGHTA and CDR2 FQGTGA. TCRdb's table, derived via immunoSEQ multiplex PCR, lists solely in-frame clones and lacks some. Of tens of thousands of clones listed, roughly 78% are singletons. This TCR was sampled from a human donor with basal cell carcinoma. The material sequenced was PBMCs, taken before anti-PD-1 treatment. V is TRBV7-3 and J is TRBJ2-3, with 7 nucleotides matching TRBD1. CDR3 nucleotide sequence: TGTGCCAGCAGCTTAAAAACAGGGGAAGATACGCAGTATTTT. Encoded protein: CASSLKTGEDTQYF.